A single sample is the source of the 30 T cell receptor beta chains below, sequenced in a study of Graves' ophthalmopathy and Graves' hyperthyroidism (dated by TCRdb to between 2018 and 2020). Sequencer: Illumina HiSeq 2000. For repertoire sequencing, the TCR beta CDR3 regions were amplified from RNA transcripts. A first-round RT-PCR used HTBI primers with the Qiagen OneStep RT-PCR kit, followed by a second-round multiplex PCR, size selection and purification. TCRdb reprocessing: public reads trimmed at Q25 with fastp, clones called with MiXCR, in-frame beta chains kept. Rows merge per CDR3 protein into single entries with the most common DNA and genes. This sample has roughly 230,000 distinct CDR3 sequences in its table, and roughly 21% of those were observed once. Roughly 44% of the sample comes from the top ten. Sequencing input: peripheral blood. The source of these receptors is a woman between 50 and 59 years old with Graves' ophthalmopathy. Donor details come from another sample of the same person, matched by shared clones.

This clonotype was found many times. The chain employs TRBV6-5 and TRBJ1-1; maybe TRBD1 (5 bases). V gave up 2 bases and J gave up 0 bases, with 7 bases separating them. The germline V gene encodes CDR1 MNHEY and CDR2 SVGAGI. The CDR3 loop spans 14 amino acids. The CDR3 nucleotides are TGTGCCAGCAGTTACGCGGGGCTGAACACTGAAGCTTTCTTT. Encoded protein: CASSYAGLNTEAFF.

This clonotype was counted ten times or more. V usage is TRBV11-3 and J usage is TRBJ2-7; 8 nucleotides align to TRBD1. This CDR3 comprises 16 residues. Germline V CDR1 and CDR2: SGHNT, YENEEA. V lost 5 bases and J lost 0; bases outside the gene matches: 9. CDR3 protein: CASSLGQGPPSYEQYF. CDR3 DNA sequence: TGTGCCAGCAGCCTAGGACAGGGCCCACCCTCCTACGAGCAGTACTTC.

As DNA, the CDR3 is TGCGCCAGCAGCTTGGTTTGGGGCTATTCACCCCTCCACTTT. Translation gives CASSLVWGYSPLHF. The rearrangement joins TRBV5-1 to TRBJ1-6, with D tentatively TRBD1 (5 bases). With 0 bases removed from V and 8 bases from J, the gap between germline ends came to 9 bases. The CDR3 loop spans 14 amino acids. The germline gives CDR1 SGHRS, CDR2 YFSETQ. Full variable domain (rest looked up from reference TRBV5-1 and TRBJ1-6): KAGVTQTPRYLIKTRGQQVTLSCSPISGHRSVSWYQQTPGQGLQFLFEYFSETQRNKGNFPGRFSGRQFSNSRSEMNVSTLELGDSALYLCASSLVWGYSPLHFGNGTRLTVT.

This clonotype appeared a few times. This sequence joins TRBV18 and TRBJ1-2; the match to TRBD1 covers 8 bases. V lost 3 bases and J lost 0; bases outside the gene matches: 6. From germline, CDR1 is KGHSH and CDR2 LQKENI. The CDR3 runs 16 residues. CDR3 DNA sequence: TGTGCCAGCTCACCTGGGACAGGAGACACTAACTATGGCTACACCTTC. Its translation is CASSPGTGDTNYGYTF.

A few counts support this clonotype. This sequence joins TRBV3-1 and TRBJ2-4, with D possibly being TRBD2 (6 bases). The CDR3 is made up of 16 amino acids. CDR1 and CDR2 (germline): LGHDT, YNNKEL (reference sequence). Between the trimmed V and J ends, which lost 4 bases and 5 bases, there was a span of 18 bases. The CDR3 DNA follows: TGTGCCAGCAGCCCACCGTGGGGGGATACCGAAAACATTCAGTACTTC. Protein sequence: CASSPPWGDTENIQYF.

This clonotype was seen at least ten times. One junction end does not reproduce the germline sequence, and a read error may be involved. The rearrangement links TRBV20-1 to TRBJ1-1, with unresolved D. The CDR3 is 11 residues long. Germline V gene lookup returns CDR1 DFQATT and CDR2 SNEGSKA (reference sequence). The chain's CDR3 is CSAREGRTLFF. The CDR3 coding sequence is TGCAGTGCTAGAGAGGGTCGGACGCTTTTTTTT.

V usage is TRBV6-1 and J usage is TRBJ1-1; a weak D match, TRBD1 (6 bases). The V end lost 9 bases, the J end lost 3 bases, and 20 bases lay between the germline ends. Germline CDR1 and CDR2: MNHNS and SASEGT. This CDR3 comprises 15 residues. The chain's CDR3 is CASSMTGEGDTEAFF. The CDR3 bases are TGTGCCAGTAGTATGACAGGCGAGGGGGACACTGAAGCTTTCTTT.

This clonotype was counted ten times or more. The chain links TRBV11-2 to TRBJ2-7, with 8 nucleotides matching TRBD1. This CDR3 has 15 amino acids. V lost 1 base and J lost 4; bases outside the gene matches: 6. Germline assignment: CDR1 SGHAT and CDR2 FQNNGV. DNA for the CDR3: TGTGCCAGCAGCTTAGGACAGGGGAGAAGGTACGAGCAGTACTTC. Residues: CASSLGQGRRYEQYF.

The V gene is TRBV27, the J gene TRBJ1-5; no firm D call. Trimming cost V 11 bases and J 9 bases, with 11 bases left between them. The germline V gene has CDR1 MNHEY and CDR2 SMNVEV (reference sequence). The CDR3 sequence is 10 residues long. CDR3 DNA: TGTGCCGCTGGATTTCTGCCCCAGCATTTT. This sequence encodes CAAGFLPQHF.

The sample holds one count of this clonotype. V gene TRBV30 combines with J gene TRBJ2-7; 11 nucleotides align to TRBD1. Germline trimming cut 2 bases from V and 6 bases from J; bases unmatched to any gene: 18. The length of the CDR3 is 18 residues. Germline V gives CDR1 GTSNPN, CDR2 SVGIG (reference sequence). The CDR3 loop is CAWSTTKDRGPRMGEQYF. The CDR3 DNA follows: TGTGCCTGGAGTACCACTAAGGACAGGGGGCCTCGTATGGGCGAGCAGTACTTC.

This clonotype was seen ten or more times. CDR3 residues: CASSLTGANYGYTF. The CDR3 bases are TGTGCCAGCAGTTTAACAGGAGCAAACTATGGCTACACCTTC. J is TRBJ1-2 and V is TRBV6-2 or TRBV6-3; D perhaps matches TRBD1 (5 bases). Germline V gene data show CDR1 as MNHEY and CDR2 as SVGEGT. The CDR3 length is 14 residues. The germline V and J ends were trimmed by 4 bases and 2 bases, with 11 bases remaining between them.

The CDR3 sequence is CSATRREYTEAFF. As DNA, the CDR3 is TGCAGTGCTACTCGCAGGGAGTATACTGAAGCTTTCTTT. The genes are TRBV20-1 and TRBJ1-1, with a possible D match to TRBD1 (5 bases). V was pared by 4 bases and J by 5 bases, with 14 bases between. Germline CDR1 is DFQATT and CDR2 is SNEGSKA (reference sequence). The CDR3 is 13 residues long.

The sample holds many counts of this clonotype. The chain employs TRBV20-1 and TRBJ2-7; a weak D match, TRBD1 (5 bases). V was shortened by 0 bases and J by 2 bases, with 14 bases between the two germline ends. The CDR3 has 15 residues. Germline V gene lookup returns CDR1 DFQATT and CDR2 SNEGSKA (reference sequence). The CDR3 bases are TGCAGTGCTAGAGAATTTCGTACAGGAGCCTACGAGCAGTACTTC. This encodes CSAREFRTGAYEQYF.

This clonotype has ten or more counts. The genes are TRBV6-1 and TRBJ2-2; D is perhaps TRBD1 or TRBD2 (5 bases each). With 2 bases removed from V and 14 bases from J, the gap between germline ends came to 12 bases. CDR3 size: 12 residues. The germline V gene encodes CDR1 MNHNS and CDR2 SASEGT. The CDR3, as DNA: TGTGCCAGCAGTGAACGAGGGGAATGTCTGTTTTTT. It is translated as CASSERGECLFF.

This clonotype was picked up many times. V gene TRBV29-1 combines with J gene TRBJ1-3; D is undetermined. The CDR3 has 11 amino acids. Germline V gives CDR1 SQVTM, CDR2 ANQGSEA. The V and J ends lost 1 base and 3 bases respectively, with 1 base between them. In DNA, the CDR3 is TGCAGCGTTGAAGGTGGAAACACCATATATTTT. Translated, it gives CSVEGGNTIYF.

This clonotype has ten or more counts. Being one base from a much bigger clone, this may be a read error. The chain couples TRBV3-1 to TRBJ2-7; the match to TRBD1 covers 7 bases. Germline V gene data show CDR1 as LGHDT and CDR2 as YNNKEL (reference sequence). Unmatched junction bases numbered 3, after V lost 4 bases and J lost 6 bases. This CDR3 has 12 residues. The CDR3 DNA follows: TGTGCCAGCAGCCCGACAGGGTTCGAGCAGTACTTC. Protein: CASSPTGFEQYF.

This chain links TRBV28 with TRBJ2-6; the D gene is possibly TRBD1 (5 bases). Trimming cost V 7 bases and J 4 bases, with 14 bases left between them. The germline V gene has CDR1 MDHEN and CDR2 SYDVKM. The CDR3 runs 15 residues. CDR3: CASTSQGTGANVLTF. CDR3 DNA: TGTGCCAGCACCTCCCAGGGAACCGGGGCCAACGTCCTGACTTTC.

There are many counts of this clonotype. A read error may be the cause here, since a much bigger clone is one base away. No conserved phenylalanine or tryptophan ends this CDR3, so it is likely a read error. The chain links TRBV28 to TRBJ2-7; D is unresolved. With 3 bases removed from V and 2 bases from J, the gap between germline ends came to 8 bases. Per germline, CDR1 MDHEN and CDR2 SYDVKM. This CDR3 region has 13 residues. CDR3 nucleotide sequence: TGTGCCAGCAGTTTCAGGACCCCCTACGAGCAGTACTGC. Amino acid sequence: CASSFRTPYEQYC.

This clonotype was seen at least ten times. This chain uses TRBV7-8 with TRBJ2-7; 7 nucleotides match TRBD1. The CDR3 is 15 amino acids. J was trimmed by 2 bases and V by 5 bases; bases with no gene match: 9. Per germline, CDR1 SGHVS and CDR2 FQNEAQ. The CDR3 bases are TGTGCCAGCAGCACAAGTTGGGACAGAGCCTACGAGCAGTACTTC. This encodes CASSTSWDRAYEQYF.

V is TRBV20-1 and J is TRBJ2-5; possible D gene TRBD1, 6 bases. CDR3 size: 13 residues. Trimming left V 4 bases short and J 1 base short, with 10 bases between. Germline CDR1 DFQATT, CDR2 SNEGSKA (reference sequence). Here the CDR3 DNA reads TGCAGTGCTACCCGACAGGTCCAAGAGACCCAGTACTTC. Translated, it gives CSATRQVQETQYF.

This clonotype was counted at least ten times. The rearrangement uses TRBV28 and TRBJ2-2; 9 positions match TRBD2. V was clipped by 5 bases and J by 1 base; unmatched bases: 2. Germline V gene lookup returns CDR1 MDHEN and CDR2 SYDVKM. The CDR3 runs 15 residues. CDR3: CASSIAGENTGELFF. The CDR3 DNA follows: TGTGCCAGCAGTATAGCGGGAGAGAACACCGGGGAGCTGTTTTTT.

The table lists this clonotype with many counts. The chain has TRBV5-1 and TRBJ2-4; 10 nucleotides match TRBD2. Germline lookup yields CDR1 SGHRS and CDR2 YFSETQ. Trimming at V came to 4 bases and at J to 8 bases, leaving 9 bases not matched to a gene. The CDR3 runs to 15 residues. DNA for the CDR3: TGCGCCAGCAGCACTGGTTGGCTAGCGGGGGACATTCAGTACTTC. Translation gives CASSTGWLAGDIQYF.

This clonotype was observed many times. The rearrangement joins TRBV19 to TRBJ1-1; 8 bases line up with TRBD1. This CDR3 spans 16 amino acids. Germline trimming cut 4 bases from V and 1 base from J; bases unmatched to any gene: 8. CDR1 and CDR2 from the germline V gene are LNHDA and SQIVND (reference sequence). CDR3 sequence: CASSRQGAFKNTEAFF. DNA of the CDR3: TGTGCCAGTAGTAGGCAGGGGGCTTTTAAGAACACTGAAGCTTTCTTT.

This clonotype has just a few counts. The V gene is TRBV5-1, the J gene TRBJ1-1; D ambiguous. V was pared by 0 bases and J by 0 bases, with 15 bases between. The germline gives CDR1 SGHRS, CDR2 YFSETQ. CDR3 length: 17 residues. The CDR3 sequence: CASSLDPQNLMNTEAFF. The CDR3 region has the DNA TGCGCCAGCAGCTTGGATCCGCAGAACCTAATGAACACTGAAGCTTTCTTT.

This clonotype was counted ten times or more. V usage is TRBV5-1 and J usage is TRBJ2-2, with unresolved D. Germline V lookup: CDR1 SGHRS, CDR2 YFSETQ. Trimming pared 2 bases from V and 8 bases from J, leaving 10 bases between. This CDR3 has 13 amino acids. The DNA of the CDR3 is TGCGCCAGCAGCTTCGACGGCTTGGGGGAGCTGTTTTTT. Its protein product is CASSFDGLGELFF.

V gene TRBV2 combines with J gene TRBJ2-7, with D hard to call. Between the trimmed V and J ends, which lost 11 bases and 1 base, there was a span of 12 bases. From germline, CDR1 is SNHLY and CDR2 FYNNEI. The CDR3 runs 12 residues. CDR3 DNA sequence: TGTGCCTCCCACCCCTGTTCCTACGAGCAGTACTTC. This gives the protein CASHPCSYEQYF.

A word on this clonotype: Being one base from a much bigger clone, this may be a read error. V and J are TRBV20-1 and TRBJ2-7, with unresolved D. The CDR3 is 14 amino acids. Germline V gene data show CDR1 as DFQATT and CDR2 as SNEGSKA (reference sequence). V was cut by 5 bases and J by 0 bases, with 14 bases left in between. The CDR3 DNA is TGCAGTGCTGGAAACATGGGAAGCTCCTACGAGCAGTACTTC. Its translation: CSAGNMGSSYEQYF.

This clonotype was detected many times. The chain employs TRBV28 and TRBJ1-2; 9 bases are a match to TRBD1. Germline V CDR1 and CDR2: MDHEN, SYDVKM. The CDR3 sequence is 14 residues long. J gave up 3 bases and V 5 bases, and 4 bases lay outside the gene matches. This chain's CDR3 is CASSRQGVDYGYTF. The DNA for the CDR3 is TGTGCCAGCAGTCGACAGGGGGTTGACTATGGCTACACCTTC.

This clonotype was recorded many times. The J gene is TRBJ2-4, the V gene TRBV7-3; 8 bases align to TRBD2. Looked up from germline, CDR1 is SGHTA and CDR2 is FQGTGA. The junction had 7 bases not matched to a gene; V was cut back by 5 bases and J by 10 bases. This CDR3 is built from 13 residues. CDR3 loop: CASSPGTRGIQYF. The CDR3, as DNA: TGTGCCAGCAGCCCCGGGACTAGAGGTATTCAGTACTTC.

In this sample, this clonotype turned up many times. The chain recombines TRBV11-2 with TRBJ2-5; unclear D gene. From germline, CDR1 is SGHAT and CDR2 FQNNGV. Trimming took off 0 bases at V and 1 base at J, with 18 bases between the two ends. This CDR3 is built from 18 residues. Here the CDR3 reads CASSLDPPGRRLQETQYF. The CDR3 DNA reads as TGTGCCAGCAGCTTAGATCCCCCCGGGCGACGGCTCCAAGAGACCCAGTACTTC.